This record covers a single T cell receptor beta chain. This sample was included in a study of blood T cell repertoires in COVID-19. Sequenced by immunoSEQ multiplex PCR; TCRdb stores in-frame clones only, minus some. This repertoire shows fewer than 400,000 clones, approximately 83% found once; its top ten account for roughly 2.2%. Germline CDR1 SGHTA, CDR2 FQGNSA. The CDR3 loop spans 15 amino acids. Trimming cost V 0 bases and J 2 bases; bases outside gene matches: 0. Sequenced material: PBMCs or T cells enriched from blood (not recorded which). This sequence originates from a man under 40 who had recovered from COVID-19. The chain combines TRBV7-2 with TRBJ1-3; TRBD1 agrees at 8 bases. CDR3 bases: TGTGCCAGCAGCTTAGCGACAGGGGCTGGAAACACCATATATTTT. It yields the protein CASSLATGAGNTIYF.